The 17 T cell receptor beta chains in this list originate from one sample, sequenced in a study of T-cell memory formation after mild COVID-19. TCRdb re-derived calls from the 5' RACE reads in MiXCR, one entry per CDR3 protein. The sample has hundreds of thousands of distinct CDR3 sequences, roughly 20% seen once. The sequencing sample was made of PBMCs or a T cell subset sorted from them (not recorded which). The receptor source for this set is an adult woman who had mild COVID-19 (a few samples of this study predate the infection). Cell type and time point are not known.

This clonotype was counted only a few times. V and J are TRBV27 and TRBJ1-1, with D possibly being TRBD1 (5 bases). The germline CDR1 and CDR2 sequences are MNHEY and SMNVEV (reference sequence). V lost 5 bases and J lost 5, with 15 bases in between. The CDR3 spans 14 residues. As DNA, the CDR3 is TGTGCCAGCAGTCCTCGGGACGCTGGGACTGAAGCTTTCTTT. It specifies CASSPRDAGTEAFF.

The chain recombines TRBV11-2 with TRBJ2-1; 7 nucleotides agree with TRBD2. Germline V gene lookup returns CDR1 SGHAT and CDR2 FQNNGV. J was trimmed by 0 bases and V by 4 bases; bases with no gene match: 9. This CDR3 contains 17 residues. The CDR3 DNA reads TGTGCCAGCAGCTCCCGGGGTGGCGGGGGCTCCTACAATGAGCAGTTCTTC. It is translated as CASSSRGGGGSYNEQFF.

CDR3 loop: CASSIGGGETQYF. CDR3 nucleotide sequence: TGTGCCAGTAGTATAGGCGGCGGAGAGACCCAGTACTTC. The chain joins TRBV19 to TRBJ2-5; D gene uncertain. This CDR3 is built from 13 residues. V was clipped by 1 base and J by 4 bases, with 7 bases between them. Germline assignment: CDR1 LNHDA and CDR2 SQIVND (reference sequence). Based on the CDR3 plus reference TRBV19 and TRBJ2-5, the full variable domain is DGGITQSPKYLFRKEGQNVTLSCEQNLNHDAMYWYRQDPGQGLRLIYYSQIVNDFQKGDIAEGYSVSREKKESFPLTVTSAQKNPTAFYLCASSIGGGETQYFGPGTRLLVL.

The chain links TRBV12-3 or TRBV12-4 to TRBJ2-5, with 8 bases aligning to TRBD2. The trim removed 5 bases at V and 0 bases at J, leaving 5 bases unmatched. The CDR3 loop spans 15 amino acids. The CDR3 sequence is CASSPSGGNQETQYF. In DNA, the CDR3 is TGTGCCAGCAGTCCAAGCGGGGGAAACCAAGAGACCCAGTACTTC.

The table lists this clonotype with a few counts. V and J are TRBV5-1 and TRBJ2-1; a weak D match, TRBD1 (6 bases). Trimming shortened V by 0 bases and J by 0 bases, and 10 bases separated the two germline ends. The CDR3 loop spans 16 amino acids. Germline CDR1 and CDR2: SGHRS and YFSETQ. DNA for the CDR3: TGCGCCAGCAGCTTGGGGGAAGGGGGCTCCTACAATGAGCAGTTCTTC. Amino acids: CASSLGEGGSYNEQFF.

This clonotype has only a few counts. The chain employs TRBV20-1 and TRBJ1-1; D is possibly TRBD1 (5 bases). Trimming shortened V by 2 bases and J by 1 base, and 14 bases separated the two germline ends. The CDR3 extends over 15 amino acids. Germline V gene sequence: CDR1 DFQATT, CDR2 SNEGSKA (reference sequence). The CDR3: CSARFQGRGNTEAFF. The DNA for the CDR3 is TGCAGTGCTAGATTCCAGGGACGGGGGAACACTGAAGCTTTCTTT.

This clonotype showed up just a few times. The V gene is TRBV3-1, the J gene TRBJ2-5; D remains unclear. Per the germline V gene, CDR1 is LGHDT and CDR2 is YNNKEL (reference sequence). Trimming cost V 3 bases and J 2 bases, with 7 bases left between them. This CDR3 comprises 13 residues. CDR3 nucleotide sequence: TGTGCCAGCAGCCAGGGCAGGCAAGAGACCCAGTACTTC. Encoded protein: CASSQGRQETQYF.

This clonotype showed up just a few times. The rearrangement uses TRBV5-1 and TRBJ2-1; 12 bases map to TRBD1. This CDR3 has 21 amino acids. The J segment lost 3 bases and the V segment lost 0 bases, leaving 16 bases of the junction unmatched. Germline V gene sequence: CDR1 SGHRS, CDR2 YFSETQ. CDR3 residues: CASSLGDRGRGGYPDYNEQFF. CDR3 nucleotide sequence: TGCGCCAGCAGCTTGGGGGACAGGGGGCGCGGAGGCTACCCCGACTACAATGAGCAGTTCTTC. The whole variable domain, remainder taken from reference TRBV5-1 and TRBJ2-1, is KAGVTQTPRYLIKTRGQQVTLSCSPISGHRSVSWYQQTPGQGLQFLFEYFSETQRNKGNFPGRFSGRQFSNSRSEMNVSTLELGDSALYLCASSLGDRGRGGYPDYNEQFFGPGTRLTVL.

The chain has TRBV9 and TRBJ2-3, with TRBD2 identical over 12 bases. CDR1 SGDLS and CDR2 YYNGEE come from the germline V gene. There are 18 residues in the CDR3. Trimming cost V 4 bases and J 6 bases; bases outside gene matches: 15. The CDR3: CASSSRDWGLAGPDTQYF. CDR3 DNA: TGTGCCAGCAGCAGTAGGGATTGGGGACTAGCGGGTCCCGATACGCAGTATTTT.

DNA for the CDR3: TGCGCCAGCAGCCACGGACAGGGAGTCTACAATGAGCAGTTCTTC. This translates into CASSHGQGVYNEQFF. The chain employs TRBV5-1 and TRBJ2-1; 8 nucleotides line up with TRBD1. The germline V gene has CDR1 SGHRS and CDR2 YFSETQ. The J segment lost 3 bases and the V segment lost 4 bases, leaving 6 bases of the junction unmatched. The CDR3 is made up of 15 amino acids.

This clonotype has more than one count but fewer than ten. The chain combines TRBV5-1 with TRBJ2-5; 9 bases agree with TRBD1. V trimming: 4 bases; J trimming: 5 bases; junction bases outside the gene matches: 9. Per germline, CDR1 SGHRS and CDR2 YFSETQ. The CDR3 totals 15 residues. Written as DNA, the CDR3 is TGCGCCAGCAGCGCAACACAGGGGGCATGGGAGACCCAGTACTTC. Encoded protein: CASSATQGAWETQYF.

Only a few counts were recorded for this clonotype. The rearrangement uses TRBV24-1 and TRBJ2-3; 8 bases match TRBD2. In germline, CDR1 is KGHDR, CDR2 SFDVKD. V was clipped by 6 bases and J by 2 bases; unmatched bases: 3. This CDR3 is built from 14 residues. The CDR3 sequence: CATSLAGLTDTQYF. The DNA of the CDR3 is TGTGCCACCAGTCTAGCGGGCCTCACAGATACGCAGTATTTT.

V usage is TRBV7-6 and J usage is TRBJ2-2; 7 positions match TRBD1. The CDR3 loop spans 16 amino acids. The V segment lost 1 base and the J segment 0 bases; nucleotides outside the gene matches: 2. Germline CDR1 is SGHVS and CDR2 is FNYEAQ. The DNA for the CDR3 is TGTGCCAGCAGCTTAGGGACAGGCCCGAACACCGGGGAGCTGTTTTTT. Translation: CASSLGTGPNTGELFF. Looking up the rest from reference TRBV7-6 and TRBJ2-2 gives the full variable domain: GAGVSQSPRYKVTKRGQDVALRCDPISGHVSLYWYRQALGQGPEFLTYFNYEAQQDKSGLPNDRFSAERPEGSISTLTIQRTEQRDSAMYRCASSLGTGPNTGELFFGEGSRLTVL.

This rearrangement joins TRBV12-3 or TRBV12-4 to TRBJ1-6; no definite D call. With 5 bases removed from V and 7 bases from J, the gap between germline ends came to 12 bases. The CDR3 runs 14 residues. CDR3 bases: TGTGCCAGCAGTCTGGACGGAAGGAATTCACCCCTCCACTTT. Its translation is CASSLDGRNSPLHF.

The chain couples TRBV6-5 to TRBJ1-2, with a possible D match to TRBD1 (5 bases). The germline CDR1 and CDR2 sequences are MNHEY and SVGAGI. Between the trimmed V and J ends, which lost 0 bases and 0 bases, there was a span of 8 bases. The CDR3 length is 15 residues. CDR3 amino acids: CASSYSQGPNYGYTF. CDR3 DNA: TGTGCCAGCAGTTACTCCCAGGGCCCTAACTATGGCTACACCTTC.

This clonotype was recorded many times. The chain employs TRBV11-2 and TRBJ2-2; 7 bases line up with TRBD1. This CDR3 has 16 residues. V gave up 2 bases and J gave up 2 bases; unmatched junction bases: 5. The germline CDR1 and CDR2 sequences are SGHAT and FQNNGV. In nucleotides, the CDR3 is TGTGCCAGCAGCTTACTCACAGGGGCCAACACCGGGGAGCTGTTTTTT. Translated, it gives CASSLLTGANTGELFF.

The chain combines TRBV12-3 or TRBV12-4 with TRBJ1-1; TRBD1 matches 7 bases. V was clipped by 6 bases and J by 8 bases; unmatched bases: 9. This CDR3 region has 13 residues. The CDR3, as DNA: TGTGCCAGCAGCTCAGGGGGTGCTGCCGAAGCTTTCTTT. Translating it yields CASSSGGAAEAFF.